This TCR beta chain was profiled in a study of OX40 agonist ivuxolimab in advanced cancers. Study in general: The group had a mean age of around 60 years, ranged from about 20 to 79, and was 82.7% male. Two cutaneous melanoma patients and one hepatocellular carcinoma patient, three in all, had partial responses.

With respect to this clone: Its matching antigen is unknown.

Blood sampling was done at baseline, cycle 4 day 1, and cycle 7 day 1. Whole-study results and caveats: Partly responding patients at 0.1-3.0 mg/kg showed some of the smallest clonal expansion.

Sequencing used immunoSEQ multiplex PCR; TCRdb keeps in-frame clones, though not all of them. Seen here are 55,000 to 60,000 clones, approximately 93% observed once, and the top ten hold about 18%. Deletions cut 7 bases from V and 2 bases from J, with 15 bases between. The V gene's germline CDR1 is MDHEN and CDR2 SYDVKM. CDR3 size: 14 residues. The source is an adult with an advanced solid tumor such as melanoma, head and neck, liver or kidney cancer. This chain connects TRBV28 to TRBJ2-7; D is possibly TRBD1 (6 bases). Material: CD4+ or CD8+ T cells sorted from blood, obtained in a trial of the OX40 agonist ivuxolimab. This chain's CDR3 is CASTLQGLAYEQYF. The CDR3 DNA reads as TGTGCCAGCACCCTACAGGGTCTAGCCTACGAGCAGTACTTC.